This passage covers 2 T cell receptor beta chains from one sample sequenced in a study of OX40 agonist ivuxolimab in advanced cancers. Method: immunoSEQ multiplex PCR; TCRdb's copy keeps in-frame clones and lacks some. The repertoire consists of about 73,000 clones, with roughly 90% occurring once and the leading ten covering approximately 9.3%. The starting material was CD4+ or CD8+ T cells sorted from blood, obtained in a trial of the OX40 agonist ivuxolimab. All receptors come from an adult with an advanced solid tumor such as melanoma, head and neck, liver or kidney cancer.

The CDR3 here is CASSMSRVGWVAGGNNEQFF. DNA of the CDR3: TGTGCCAGTAGTATGTCTCGGGTAGGCTGGGTAGCGGGGGGTAATAATGAGCAGTTCTTC. This sequence joins TRBV19 and TRBJ2-1; 10 bases match TRBD2. The V gene's germline CDR1 is LNHDA and CDR2 SQIVND (reference sequence). The CDR3 runs 20 residues. Trimming removed 3 bases from V and 7 bases from J; junction bases left unmatched: 21.

The V and J genes are TRBV12-5 and TRBJ2-3; the D gene could be TRBD1 or TRBD2 (5 bases each). CDR1 and CDR2 from the germline V gene are LGHNT and FRNRAP. The CDR3 has 14 residues. The ends were cut back, 1 base at V and 2 bases at J, with 7 bases in the middle. CDR3 in DNA: TGTGCTAGTGGTTTGGGAGGGGTCACAGATACGCAGTATTTT. Residues: CASGLGGVTDTQYF.